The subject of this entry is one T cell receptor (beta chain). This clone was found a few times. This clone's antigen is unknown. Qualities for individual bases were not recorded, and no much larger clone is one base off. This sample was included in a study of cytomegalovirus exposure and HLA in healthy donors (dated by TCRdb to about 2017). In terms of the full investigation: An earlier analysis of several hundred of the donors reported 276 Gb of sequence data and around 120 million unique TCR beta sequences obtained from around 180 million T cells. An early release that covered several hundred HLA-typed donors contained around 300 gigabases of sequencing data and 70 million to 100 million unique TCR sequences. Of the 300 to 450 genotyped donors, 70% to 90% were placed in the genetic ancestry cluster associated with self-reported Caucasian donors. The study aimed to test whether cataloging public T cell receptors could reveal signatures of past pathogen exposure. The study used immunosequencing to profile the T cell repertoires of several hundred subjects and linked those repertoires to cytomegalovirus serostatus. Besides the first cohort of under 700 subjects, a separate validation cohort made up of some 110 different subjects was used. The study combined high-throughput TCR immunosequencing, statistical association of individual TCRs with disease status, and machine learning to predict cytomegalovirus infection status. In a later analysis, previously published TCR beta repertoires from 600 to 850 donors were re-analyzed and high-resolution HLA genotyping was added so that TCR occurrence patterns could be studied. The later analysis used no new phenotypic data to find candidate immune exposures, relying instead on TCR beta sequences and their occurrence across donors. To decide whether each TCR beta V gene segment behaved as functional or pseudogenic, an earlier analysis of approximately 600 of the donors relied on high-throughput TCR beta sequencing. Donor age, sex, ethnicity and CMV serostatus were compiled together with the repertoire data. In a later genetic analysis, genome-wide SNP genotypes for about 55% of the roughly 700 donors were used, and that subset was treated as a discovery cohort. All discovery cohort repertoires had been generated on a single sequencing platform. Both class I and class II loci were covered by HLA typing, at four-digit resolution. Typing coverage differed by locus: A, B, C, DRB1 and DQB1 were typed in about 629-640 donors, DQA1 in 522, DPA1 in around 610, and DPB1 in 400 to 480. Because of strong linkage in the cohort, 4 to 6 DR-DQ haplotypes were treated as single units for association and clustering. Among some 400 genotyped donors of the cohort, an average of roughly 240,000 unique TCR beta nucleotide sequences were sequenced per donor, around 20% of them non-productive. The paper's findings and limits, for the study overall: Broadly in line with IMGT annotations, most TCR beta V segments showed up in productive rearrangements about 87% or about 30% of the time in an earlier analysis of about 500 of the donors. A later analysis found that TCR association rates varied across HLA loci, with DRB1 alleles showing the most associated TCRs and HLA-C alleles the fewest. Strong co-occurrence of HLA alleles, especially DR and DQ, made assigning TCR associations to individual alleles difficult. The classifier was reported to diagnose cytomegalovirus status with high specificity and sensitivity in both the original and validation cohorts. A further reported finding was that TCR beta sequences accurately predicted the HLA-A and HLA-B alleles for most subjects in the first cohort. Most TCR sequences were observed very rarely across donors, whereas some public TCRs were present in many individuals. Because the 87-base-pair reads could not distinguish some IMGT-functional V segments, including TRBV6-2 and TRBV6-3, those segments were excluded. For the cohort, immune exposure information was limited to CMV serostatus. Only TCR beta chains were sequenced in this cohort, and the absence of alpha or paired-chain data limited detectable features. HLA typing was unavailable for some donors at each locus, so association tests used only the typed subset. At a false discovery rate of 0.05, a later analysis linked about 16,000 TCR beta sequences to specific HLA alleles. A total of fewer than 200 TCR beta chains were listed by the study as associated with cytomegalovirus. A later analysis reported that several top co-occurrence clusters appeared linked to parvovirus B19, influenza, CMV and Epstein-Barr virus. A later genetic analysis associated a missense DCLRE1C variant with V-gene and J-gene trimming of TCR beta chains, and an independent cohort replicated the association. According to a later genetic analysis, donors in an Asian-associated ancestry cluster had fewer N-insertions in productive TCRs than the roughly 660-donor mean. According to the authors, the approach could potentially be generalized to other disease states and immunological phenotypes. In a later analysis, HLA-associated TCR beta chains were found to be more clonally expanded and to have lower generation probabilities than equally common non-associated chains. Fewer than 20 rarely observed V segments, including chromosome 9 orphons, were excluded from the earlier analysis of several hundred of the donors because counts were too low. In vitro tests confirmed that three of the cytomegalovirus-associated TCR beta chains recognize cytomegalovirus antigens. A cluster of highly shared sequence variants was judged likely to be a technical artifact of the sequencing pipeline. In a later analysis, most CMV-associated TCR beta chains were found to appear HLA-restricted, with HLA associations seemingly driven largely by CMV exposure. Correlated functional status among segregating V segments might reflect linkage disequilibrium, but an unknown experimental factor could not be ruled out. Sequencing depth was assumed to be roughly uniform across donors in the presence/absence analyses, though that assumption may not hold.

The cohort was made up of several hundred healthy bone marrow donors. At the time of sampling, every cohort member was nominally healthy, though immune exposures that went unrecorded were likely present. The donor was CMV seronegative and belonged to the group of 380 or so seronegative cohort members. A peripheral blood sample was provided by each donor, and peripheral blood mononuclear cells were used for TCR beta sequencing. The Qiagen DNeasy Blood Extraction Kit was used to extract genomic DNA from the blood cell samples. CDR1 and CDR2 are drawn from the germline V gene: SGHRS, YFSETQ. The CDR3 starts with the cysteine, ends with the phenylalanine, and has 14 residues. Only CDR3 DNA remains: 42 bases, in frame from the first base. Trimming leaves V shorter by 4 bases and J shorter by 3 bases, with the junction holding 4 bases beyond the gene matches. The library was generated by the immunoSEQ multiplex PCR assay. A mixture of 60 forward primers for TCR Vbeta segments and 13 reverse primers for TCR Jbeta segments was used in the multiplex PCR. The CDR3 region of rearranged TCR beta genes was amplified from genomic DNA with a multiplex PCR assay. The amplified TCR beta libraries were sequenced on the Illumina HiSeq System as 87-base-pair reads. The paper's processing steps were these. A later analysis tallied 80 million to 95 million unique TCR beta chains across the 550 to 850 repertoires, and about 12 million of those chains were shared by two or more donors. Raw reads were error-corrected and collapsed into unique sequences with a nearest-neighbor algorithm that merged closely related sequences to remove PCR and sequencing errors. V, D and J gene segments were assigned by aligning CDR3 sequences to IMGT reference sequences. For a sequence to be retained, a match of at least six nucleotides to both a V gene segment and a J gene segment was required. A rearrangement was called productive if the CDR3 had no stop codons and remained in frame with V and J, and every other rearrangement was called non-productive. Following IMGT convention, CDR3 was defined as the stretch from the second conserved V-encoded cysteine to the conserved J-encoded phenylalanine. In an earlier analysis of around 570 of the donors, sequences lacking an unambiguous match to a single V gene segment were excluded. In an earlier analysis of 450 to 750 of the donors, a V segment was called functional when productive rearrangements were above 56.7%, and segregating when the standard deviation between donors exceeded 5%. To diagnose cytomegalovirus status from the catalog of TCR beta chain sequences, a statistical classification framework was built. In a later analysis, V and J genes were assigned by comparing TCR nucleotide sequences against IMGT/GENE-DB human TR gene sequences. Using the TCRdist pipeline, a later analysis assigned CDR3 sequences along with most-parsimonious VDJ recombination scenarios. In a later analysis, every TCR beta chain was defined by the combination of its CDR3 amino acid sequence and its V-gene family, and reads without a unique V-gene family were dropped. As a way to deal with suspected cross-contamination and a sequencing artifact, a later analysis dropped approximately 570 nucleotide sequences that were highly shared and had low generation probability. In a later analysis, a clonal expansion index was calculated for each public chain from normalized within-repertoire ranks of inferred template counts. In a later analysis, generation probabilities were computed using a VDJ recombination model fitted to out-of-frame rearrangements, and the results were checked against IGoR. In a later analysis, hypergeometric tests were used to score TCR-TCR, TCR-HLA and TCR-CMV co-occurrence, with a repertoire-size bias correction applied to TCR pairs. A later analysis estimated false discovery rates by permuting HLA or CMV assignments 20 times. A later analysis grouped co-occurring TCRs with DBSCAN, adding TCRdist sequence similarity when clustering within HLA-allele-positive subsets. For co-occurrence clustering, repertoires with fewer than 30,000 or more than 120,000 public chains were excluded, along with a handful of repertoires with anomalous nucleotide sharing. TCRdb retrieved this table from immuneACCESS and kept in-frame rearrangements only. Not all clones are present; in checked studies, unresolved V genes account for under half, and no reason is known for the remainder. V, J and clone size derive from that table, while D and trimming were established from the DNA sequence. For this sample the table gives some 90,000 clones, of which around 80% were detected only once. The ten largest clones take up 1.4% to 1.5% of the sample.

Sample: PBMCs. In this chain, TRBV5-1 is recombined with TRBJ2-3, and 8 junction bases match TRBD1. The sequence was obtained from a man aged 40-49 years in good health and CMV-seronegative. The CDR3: CASSPGQGTDTQYF. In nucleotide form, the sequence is TGCGCCAGCAGCCCCGGACAGGGTACAGATACGCAGTATTTT.